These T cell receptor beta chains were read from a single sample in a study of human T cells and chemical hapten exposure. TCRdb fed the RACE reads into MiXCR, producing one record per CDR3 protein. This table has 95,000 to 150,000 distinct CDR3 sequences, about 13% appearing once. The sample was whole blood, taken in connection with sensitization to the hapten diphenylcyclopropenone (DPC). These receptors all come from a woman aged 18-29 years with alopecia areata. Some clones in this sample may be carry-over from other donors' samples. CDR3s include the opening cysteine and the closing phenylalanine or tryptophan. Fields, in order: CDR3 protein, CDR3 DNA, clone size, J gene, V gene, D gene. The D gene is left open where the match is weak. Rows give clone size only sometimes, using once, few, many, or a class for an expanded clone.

CASSPHLAGGSNEQFF | TGTGCCAGCAGCCCGCATCTAGCGGGGGGAAGCAATGAGCAGTTCTTC | many | TRBJ2-1 | TRBV7-7 | TRBD2
CASSLAAGGPNTGELFF | TGTGCCAGCAGCTTAGCCGCCGGGGGTCCTAACACCGGGGAGCTGTTTTTT | . | TRBJ2-2 | TRBV7-9 | .
CASSRTGPTNTGELFF | TGTGCCAGCAGTCGGACAGGCCCCACAAACACCGGGGAGCTGTTTTTT | . | TRBJ2-2 | TRBV6-2/TRBV6-3 | TRBD1
CSARDPGVAGGNEQFF | TGCAGTGCTAGAGATCCGGGAGTAGCGGGGGGCAATGAGCAGTTCTTC | . | TRBJ2-1 | TRBV20-1 | TRBD2
CSVEGGERTDRMDTQYF | TGCAGCGTTGAAGGTGGAGAACGGACAGACCGCATGGATACGCAGTATTTT | . | TRBJ2-3 | TRBV29-1 | .
CAWQRGTEQFF | TGTGCCTGGCAGCGGGGGACTGAGCAGTTCTTC | . | TRBJ2-1 | TRBV30 | TRBD2
CASNPGRPKKGNTGELFF | TGTGCCAGCAACCCCGGCAGGCCCAAAAAGGGGAACACCGGGGAGCTGTTTTTT | many | TRBJ2-2 | TRBV6-5 | .
CASSQDSGQRNTIYF | TGCGCCAGCAGCCAAGATTCGGGACAGAGAAACACCATATATTTT | . | TRBJ1-3 | TRBV4-3 | TRBD1
CASSQALIPGQLGYTF | TGTGCCAGCAGCCAAGCGTTAATCCCGGGACAGCTTGGCTACACCTTC | few | TRBJ1-2 | TRBV4-2 | TRBD1
CASRPGQAYNEQFF | TGTGCCAGCAGACCGGGACAGGCTTACAATGAGCAGTTCTTC | few | TRBJ2-1 | TRBV6-2/TRBV6-3 | TRBD1
CASSDGAGEAYEQYF | TGTGCCAGCAGCGACGGGGCAGGGGAAGCCTACGAGCAGTACTTC | . | TRBJ2-7 | TRBV9 | .
CASRGGSLQGGQFF | TGTGCCAGCAGGGGGGGTTCCCTACAAGGCGGGCAGTTCTTC | . | TRBJ2-1 | TRBV6-1 | .
CASRRDNQETQYF | TGCGCCAGCAGACGGGACAACCAAGAGACCCAGTACTTC | many | TRBJ2-5 | TRBV5-1 | .
CSARKLKTATNYGYTF | TGCAGTGCTAGAAAGCTTAAGACAGCCACTAACTATGGCTACACCTTC | many | TRBJ1-2 | TRBV20-1 | .
CASSLAWPGLAIDEQFF | TGTGCCAGCAGTTTAGCCTGGCCGGGACTAGCGATCGATGAGCAGTTCTTC | many | TRBJ2-1 | TRBV12-3/TRBV12-4 | TRBD2
CASSPSTALNTEAFF | TGTGCCAGCTCACCTTCGACAGCTTTGAACACTGAAGCTTTCTTT | . | TRBJ1-1 | TRBV18 | .
CASSPYPGQVGYNEQFF | TGTGCCAGCAGTCCTTATCCGGGACAGGTGGGGTACAATGAGCAGTTCTTC | . | TRBJ2-1 | TRBV27 | TRBD1
CASSVGQGQYNSPLHF | TGTGCCAGCAGTGTCGGTCAGGGGCAGTATAATTCACCCCTCCACTTT | . | TRBJ1-6 | TRBV6-1 | .
CASSLTTGIYGYTF | TGTGCCAGCAGCTTAACGACAGGCATCTATGGCTACACCTTC | few | TRBJ1-2 | TRBV5-4 | .
CASSTFSGTYEQYF | TGCGCCAGCAGCACCTTTAGCGGGACCTACGAGCAGTACTTC | . | TRBJ2-7 | TRBV4-3 | TRBD2
CASSLAGNYNEQFF | TGTGCCAGCAGCTTAGCGGGGAACTACAATGAGCAGTTCTTC | . | TRBJ2-1 | TRBV7-2 | .
CASISLAQGTSGANVLTF | TGTGCCAGCATCTCCCTCGCCCAGGGGACCTCTGGGGCCAACGTCCTGACTTTC | few | TRBJ2-6 | TRBV21-1 | .
CASSTGTRNNEQFF | TGTGCCAGTAGTACCGGGACTAGGAACAATGAGCAGTTCTTC | few | TRBJ2-1 | TRBV19 | TRBD2
CSASPTGWSTDTQYF | TGCAGTGCTAGCCCTACAGGGTGGAGCACAGATACGCAGTATTTT | many | TRBJ2-3 | TRBV20-1 | .
CSARGRETQYF | TGCAGTGCTAGAGGGAGGGAGACCCAGTACTTC | many | TRBJ2-5 | TRBV20-1 | .
CASSESVNQPQHF | TGTGCCAGCTCAGAAAGCGTTAATCAGCCCCAGCATTTT | . | TRBJ1-5 | TRBV18 | .
CASSPQTGDGYTF | TGTGCCAGCAGCCCTCAGACAGGGGACGGCTACACCTTC | . | TRBJ1-2 | TRBV7-2 | TRBD1
CASSLGVPYEQYF | TGTGCCAGCAGCCTGGGGGTACCCTACGAGCAGTACTTC | many | TRBJ2-7 | TRBV11-2 | .
CASSLDFSLRHTEAFF | TGTGCCAGCAGCTTAGATTTCAGCCTCAGGCACACTGAAGCTTTCTTT | many | TRBJ1-1 | TRBV7-9 | .
CASSTGNTGELFF | TGTGCCAGCAGTACAGGGAACACCGGGGAGCTGTTTTTT | many | TRBJ2-2 | TRBV6-4 | .
CASSQEAGPAPNIQYF | TGCGCCAGCAGCCAAGAAGCGGGCCCGGCCCCAAACATTCAGTACTTC | few | TRBJ2-4 | TRBV4-3 | .
CASSLGPGASNEKLFF | TGTGCCAGCAGTTTAGGCCCGGGGGCGTCTAATGAAAAACTGTTTTTT | few | TRBJ1-4 | TRBV12-3/TRBV12-4 | .
CASSYRGHNSPLHF | TGTGCCAGCAGTTACAGGGGGCACAATTCACCCCTCCACTTT | . | TRBJ1-6 | TRBV6-2/TRBV6-3 | TRBD1
CSASNERWGNQPQHF | TGCAGTGCCTCAAACGAGCGATGGGGCAATCAGCCCCAGCATTTT | . | TRBJ1-5 | TRBV20-1 | .
CASSYAGLRNTEAFF | TGTGCCAGCAGCTATGCGGGACTCAGGAACACTGAAGCTTTCTTT | . | TRBJ1-1 | TRBV7-9 | .
CASSLDRGNYGYTF | TGTGCCAGCAGCTTGGACAGGGGTAACTATGGCTACACCTTC | many | TRBJ1-2 | TRBV5-7 | TRBD1
CASSKGHTLPSVGYTF | TGTGCCAGCAGCAAAGGACATACCCTTCCAAGTGTCGGCTACACCTTC | . | TRBJ1-2 | TRBV5-6 | .
CASSYAGIRNTGELFF | TGTGCCAGCAGTTACGCAGGGATCAGAAACACCGGGGAGCTGTTTTTT | few | TRBJ2-2 | TRBV6-5 | .
CASSSSGPLPNSPLHF | TGTGCCAGCAGTTCAAGTGGTCCTCTCCCAAATTCACCCCTCCACTTT | many | TRBJ1-6 | TRBV12-3/TRBV12-4 | .
CASSIDNAGGGYTF | TGTGCCAGTAGTATTGACAACGCCGGGGGTGGCTACACCTTC | few | TRBJ1-2 | TRBV19 | .
CASSFQVWGPSRNEQFF | TGTGCCAGCAGTTTTCAGGTGTGGGGGCCATCCCGCAATGAGCAGTTCTTC | few | TRBJ2-1 | TRBV12-3/TRBV12-4 | .
CASSLVDRPGELFF | TGTGCCAGCAGCTTGGTAGACAGACCCGGGGAGCTGTTTTTT | . | TRBJ2-2 | TRBV5-6 | .
CASSPGLALTVGSYNEQFF | TGTGCCAGCAGTCCGGGACTAGCGCTGACAGTCGGCTCCTACAATGAGCAGTTCTTC | few | TRBJ2-1 | TRBV12-3/TRBV12-4 | TRBD2
CSALAGGTDTQYF | TGCAGTGCCCTAGCGGGGGGCACAGATACGCAGTATTTT | . | TRBJ2-3 | TRBV20-1 | TRBD2
CASSPGAAKNIQYF | TGTGCCAGCAGCCCTGGGGCAGCCAAAAACATTCAGTACTTC | many | TRBJ2-4 | TRBV28 | .
CASSRGSYEQYF | TGTGCCAGCAGTAGGGGGTCCTACGAGCAGTACTTC | . | TRBJ2-7 | TRBV6-2/TRBV6-3 | .
CASSLAVGRDQPQHF | TGTGCCAGCAGCTTAGCTGTAGGGAGGGATCAGCCCCAGCATTTT | few | TRBJ1-5 | TRBV7-8 | .
CASSRDRGRQPQHF | TGTGCCAGCAGCCGGGACAGGGGGCGTCAGCCCCAGCATTTT | once | TRBJ1-5 | TRBV6-2/TRBV6-3 | TRBD1
CASSLAQGMVSDTQYF | TGTGCCAGCAGCTTAGCACAGGGGATGGTGTCAGATACGCAGTATTTT | . | TRBJ2-3 | TRBV7-9 | TRBD1
CASSPKGYEQFF | TGTGCCAGCAGCCCCAAAGGCTATGAGCAGTTCTTC | . | TRBJ2-1 | TRBV9 | .